This T cell receptor beta chain was profiled in a study of OX40 agonist ivuxolimab in advanced cancers. Study-level information: The mean age was 60 years, ranging from roughly 23 to 90, with around four fifths of participants male.

Study results and caveats: There was clonal expansion of CD4+ and CD8+ blood T cells by week 6 at 0.1 to 3.0 mg/kg.

Generated by immunoSEQ multiplex PCR, the TCRdb table keeps only in-frame clones and is missing some. The top ten hold roughly an eighth of the sample, which has tens of thousands of clones, approximately 83% seen once. On this clone: The antigen is undetermined.

The sequencing used CD4+ or CD8+ T cells sorted from blood, collected in a trial of the OX40 agonist ivuxolimab. This TCR came from an adult with an advanced solid tumor such as melanoma, head and neck, liver or kidney cancer.

The CDR3 DNA reads as TGCAGTGCTAGACGGACCCGCGAGCAGTACTTC. It encodes CSARRTREQYF. V and J are TRBV20-1 and TRBJ2-7; D not certain. The CDR3 length is 11 residues. V was trimmed by 2 bases and J by 6 bases, leaving 8 bases between them. The germline gives CDR1 DFQATT, CDR2 SNEGSKA (reference sequence).